This T cell receptor beta chain was retrieved from a study of graft-versus-host responses after intestinal transplantation. Profiling relied on immunoSEQ multiplex PCR, and the TCRdb table lists in-frame clones only, not all of them. There are about 19,000 clones in the sample; around 80% occur only once, and about 1.9% lies in the top ten. CDR1 is MNHNS and CDR2 is SASEGT in the germline V gene. Between the trimmed V and J ends, which lost 6 bases and 1 base, there was a span of 16 bases. The CDR3 extends over 15 amino acids. This sequence joins TRBV6-1 and TRBJ2-7; D is possibly TRBD2 (6 bases). The TCR comes from a human patient who received an intestinal transplant, so some T cells may come from the graft donor. The source material was PBMCs, sampled 14 days after transplant. The CDR3 DNA is TGTGCCAGCAGCGAAAAAATTCTAGCGTCCTACGAGCAGTACTTC. Translated: CASSEKILASYEQYF.